This T cell receptor beta chain derives from a study of blood T cell repertoires in COVID-19. Profiled with immunoSEQ multiplex PCR; TCRdb holds only in-frame clones, not every one. The sample lists 150,000 to 170,000 clones, approximately 73% occurring once. The clonotype originates from a woman at least 80 years old with acute or convalescent COVID-19. The sequenced sample was peripheral blood.

The CDR3 sequence: CSVVRGRTGELFF. The CDR3 DNA reads as TGCAGCGTTGTGCGGGGCCGCACCGGGGAGCTGTTTTTT. The rearrangement uses TRBV29-1 and TRBJ2-2; TRBD2 is a possible D gene (6 bases). V lost 4 bases and J 4 bases, leaving 10 bases between the germline ends. The V gene's germline CDR1 is SQVTM and CDR2 ANQGSEA. This CDR3 has 13 residues.